These T cell receptor beta chains were read from a single sample in a study of shared clonotypes between healthy human individuals. Assay: immunoSEQ multiplex PCR; the TCRdb copy retains only in-frame clones and omits some. The table shows about 510,000 clones, with almost 80% occurring only once. Sequenced input: PBMCs. The receptors come from a woman between 35 and 50 years old in good health. Some clones in this sample may be carry-over from other donors' samples. Each CDR3 is given with its conserved first and last residue. D genes are given only for firm matches. Clone size is not always given. Where it is, it says once, few, many or a class for expanded clones.

j_call,v_call,d_call,clone_size,cdr3_aa,cdr3_nt
TRBJ2-3,TRBV7-3,-,few,CASSLRGGLASVARSGTDTQYF,TGTGCCAGCAGCTTAAGAGGGGGGTTAGCCTCAGTCGCCCGCAGCGGCACAGATACGCAGTATTTT
TRBJ2-7,TRBV5-1,TRBD2,-,CASSLGLAGGFEQYF,TGCGCCAGCAGCTTGGGACTAGCGGGAGGGTTCGAGCAGTACTTC
TRBJ1-1,TRBV5-1,-,many,CASSRDSGGTEAFF,TGCGCCAGCAGCCGCGACTCCGGGGGCACTGAAGCTTTCTTT
TRBJ1-4,TRBV27,-,-,CASSLSPPSEKLFF,TGTGCCAGCAGTTTATCTCCTCCTTCCGAAAAACTGTTTTTT
TRBJ2-7,TRBV7-9,TRBD1,-,CASSRQGRYEQYF,TGTGCCAGCAGCCGACAGGGAAGGTACGAGCAGTACTTC
TRBJ2-7,TRBV30,TRBD1,-,CATSPGQFYEQYF,TGTGCTACCTCACCGGGACAGTTCTACGAGCAGTACTTC
TRBJ2-7,TRBV5-1,TRBD2,-,CASSEGLVGAGEQYF,TGCGCCAGCAGCGAAGGACTAGTGGGAGCAGGAGAGCAGTACTTC
TRBJ2-1,TRBV4-1,-,-,CASSQEDEQFF,TGCGCCAGCAGCCAAGAGGACGAGCAGTTCTTC
TRBJ2-1,TRBV7-8,TRBD1,-,CASSDRQGTNNEQFF,TGTGCCAGCAGCGACCGACAGGGGACGAACAATGAGCAGTTCTTC
TRBJ2-2,TRBV5-1,-,-,CASSPRTDSNTGELFF,TGCGCCAGCAGCCCGCGGACAGACTCGAACACCGGGGAGCTGTTTTTT
TRBJ2-7,TRBV11-2,TRBD1,-,CASSLLRGQGSYEQYF,TGTGCCAGCAGCTTATTGAGGGGGCAGGGGTCCTACGAGCAGTACTTC
TRBJ2-1,TRBV19,-,-,CASSINWVYNEQFF,TGTGCCAGTAGTATTAACTGGGTCTACAATGAGCAGTTCTTC
TRBJ2-7,TRBV4-2,-,-,CASSSEGFHEQYF,TGTGCCAGCAGCTCGGAAGGGTTCCACGAGCAGTACTTC
TRBJ2-7,TRBV11-2,-,-,CASSAGLTYEQYF,TGTGCCAGCAGCGCCGGCCTTACCTACGAGCAGTACTTC
TRBJ2-7,TRBV4-1,TRBD2,-,CASSHRAGVPYEQYF,TGCGCCAGCAGCCATCGAGCGGGAGTCCCCTACGAGCAGTACTTC
TRBJ1-1,TRBV11-2,-,-,CASSLVQNTEAFF,TGTGCCAGCAGCTTAGTCCAGAACACTGAAGCTTTCTTT
TRBJ2-3,TRBV5-1,TRBD1,-,CASRPPGQGLHTQYF,TGCGCCAGCAGACCCCCGGGACAGGGGCTGCATACGCAGTATTTT
TRBJ2-1,TRBV6-4,-,-,CASSSSGTHNEQFF,TGTGCCAGCAGTTCTTCCGGGACTCACAATGAGCAGTTCTTC
TRBJ1-1,TRBV6-6,TRBD1,-,CASSYPDRGRTEAFF,TGTGCCAGCAGTTACCCTGACAGGGGGCGAACTGAAGCTTTCTTT
TRBJ1-2,TRBV10-3,TRBD1,-,CAISEWTGGAYGYTF,TGTGCCATCAGTGAGTGGACAGGGGGGGCCTATGGCTACACCTTC
TRBJ2-5,TRBV28,TRBD2,few,CASTNPGLAGAETQYF,TGTGCCAGCACCAACCCGGGGCTAGCGGGAGCAGAGACCCAGTACTTC
TRBJ2-7,TRBV7-9,-,-,CASSFRDIDYEQYF,TGTGCCAGCAGCTTCCGGGATATAGACTACGAGCAGTACTTC
TRBJ2-1,TRBV5-1,TRBD1,-,CASTPPTGGENEQFF,TGCGCCAGCACCCCCCCAACAGGGGGTGAGAATGAGCAGTTCTTC
TRBJ2-5,TRBV11-3,-,-,CASSLGPGAGAGDETQYF,TGTGCCAGCAGCCTTGGCCCGGGGGCCGGTGCGGGGGATGAGACCCAGTACTTC
TRBJ2-7,TRBV2,-,once,CASRWDGYEQYF,TGTGCCAGCAGATGGGACGGCTACGAGCAGTACTTC
TRBJ1-1,TRBV7-8,-,once,CASTPDSPNTEAFF,TGTGCCAGCACCCCAGACAGCCCGAACACTGAAGCTTTCTTT
TRBJ2-3,TRBV7-2,-,-,CASSLRPFADTQYF,TGTGCCAGCAGCTTAAGGCCTTTCGCGGATACGCAGTATTTT
TRBJ1-1,TRBV7-2,-,-,CASSLFEGGGVAFF,TGTGCCAGCAGCTTATTTGAAGGGGGGGGCGTAGCTTTCTTT
TRBJ2-7,TRBV11-2,TRBD2,-,CASSLSGSGYEQYF,TGTGCCAGCAGCCTGAGCGGGAGCGGATACGAGCAGTACTTC
TRBJ2-2,TRBV7-8,-,few,CASSSLKSFTGELFF,TGTGCCAGCAGCTCCCTCAAGAGCTTCACCGGGGAGCTGTTTTTT
TRBJ2-6,TRBV7-3,-,-,CASSAILSGANVLTF,TGTGCCAGCAGCGCTATACTCTCTGGGGCCAACGTCCTGACTTTC
TRBJ1-1,TRBV18,TRBD1,-,CASSRTGIHTEAFF,TGTGCCAGCTCGAGGACAGGGATTCACACTGAAGCTTTCTTT
TRBJ2-1,TRBV28,-,-,CASRATYNEQFF,TGTGCCAGCAGGGCAACCTACAATGAGCAGTTCTTC
TRBJ1-2,TRBV4-2,TRBD1,many,CASSHTGPGQGTYGYTF,TGTGCCAGCAGCCACACTGGCCCGGGACAGGGGACCTATGGCTACACCTTC
TRBJ2-2,TRBV30,-,few,CAWSPPGHNTGELFF,TGTGCCTGGAGTCCTCCGGGACACAACACCGGGGAGCTGTTTTTT
TRBJ2-3,TRBV7-9,TRBD2,-,CASGRGSTDTQYF,TGTGCCAGCGGGAGGGGTAGCACAGATACGCAGTATTTT
TRBJ2-1,TRBV6-5,TRBD2,many,CASRFSGTYNEQFF,TGTGCCAGCAGATTTAGCGGGACCTACAATGAGCAGTTCTTC